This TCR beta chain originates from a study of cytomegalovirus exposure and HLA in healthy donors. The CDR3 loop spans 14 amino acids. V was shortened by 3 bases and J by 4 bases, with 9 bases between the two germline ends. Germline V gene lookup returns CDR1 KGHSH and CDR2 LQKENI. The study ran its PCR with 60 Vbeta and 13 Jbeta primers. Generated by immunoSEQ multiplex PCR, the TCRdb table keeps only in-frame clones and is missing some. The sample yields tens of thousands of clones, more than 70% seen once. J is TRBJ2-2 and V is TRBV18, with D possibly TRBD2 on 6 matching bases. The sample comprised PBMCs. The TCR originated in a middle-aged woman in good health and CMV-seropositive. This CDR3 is CASSPGLSTGELFF. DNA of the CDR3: TGTGCCAGCTCACCGGGACTGAGCACCGGGGAGCTGTTTTTT.